This T cell receptor beta chain was found in a study of beta chain features in type 1 diabetes (dated by TCRdb to the late 2010s). About the study as a whole: Mean age, gender distribution, total cell number and subset yield were not different between patients and healthy donors. A total of approximately 110,000,000 sorted cells were examined across all samples, and a strong correlation was observed between cell number per subset and RNA yield. In the study, recently diagnosed type 1 diabetes patients and matched healthy donors were compared on the TCRB repertoires of their sorted circulating CD4+ T cell subsets. Whereas all 30 or so donors provided naive and central memory subsets, regulatory and stem cell-like memory subsets were isolated from just 8 patients and about 8 healthy donors. What the authors observed across the whole study: HLA sub-analyses involved small numbers of individuals, so any influence of HLA type on TCRB rearrangement remained unresolved. Naive, central memory and regulatory TCRB repertoires appeared to be more alike among patients than among healthy donors. A moderate but significant shortening of TCRB CDR3 length was observed in type 1 diabetes patients in all four CD4+ subsets. Fewer insertions and more nucleotide deletions at VDJ recombination sites were observed in patients with type 1 diabetes, implying thymic rearrangement abnormalities. PCR might favor shorter templates, but patient and control samples were amplified and corrected together, so any skew would affect both groups equally. Sequencing cDNA rather than genomic DNA could over-represent highly expressing activated cells, although activation and CD3 levels did not differ between groups.

V drops 5 bases and J drops 0 bases, leaving 7 bases in between. Its CDR3 holds 13 amino acids, cysteine through phenylalanine. Here the CDR3 DNA is all that survives: 39 bases in frame from base 1. CDR1 and CDR2 were assigned from the germline V gene (reference sequence) as GTSNPN and SVGIG. From each donor, a single peripheral blood sample of 95 to 150 mL on average was drawn into heparinised tubes. A BD FACSAria II and a panel including CD45RO, CCR7, CD25, CD127, CD95 and CD27 were used to sort naive, central memory, regulatory and stem cell-like memory CD4+ T cells. Purity was above 95% for every sorted population. PBMCs were isolated right away by Lymphoprep density gradient centrifugation and were stained directly, without culture. So that batch effects would be minimized, each experiment stained and sorted samples in pairs, pairing one healthy donor with one patient. All of the isolated RNA was reverse transcribed with the High Capacity cDNA Reverse Transcription Kit, so expressed TCRB transcripts were sequenced. Naive, central memory and regulatory T cell samples underwent deep immunoSEQ sequencing, averaging around 3.7 million total reads per sample. Sorted cells were lysed in RLT buffer, and RNA was extracted using DNase-treated RNeasy Micro or Mini kits according to cell number. Each cell subset was processed separately to prevent cross-contamination, with patient and healthy donor samples processed together. The immunoSEQ multiplex PCR was used to amplify TCRB sequences from cDNA, yielding 87-bp fragments that span the CDR3 region. Amplicons were sequenced on the Illumina HiSeq platform. The authors processed their data as follows. PCR bias was computationally corrected using synthetic template baselines, reads within Hamming distance 2 were collapsed, and singletons that could not be merged were discarded. Reads were aligned to IMGT to assign V, D and J genes, CDR3 length, and insertions or deletions at six rearrangement sites. Within each subset, clonotype counts were normalized to sorted cell number, after which true diversity and Gini coefficients were computed with the tcR R package. Repertoire sharing was quantified using the overlap coefficient calculated on TCRB nucleotide sequences. Out-of-frame TCRB sequences from naive cells were analyzed to stand in for the pre-selection repertoire. The table comes from immuneACCESS by way of TCRdb, which keeps in-frame sequences with V and J called. Part of the clones is missing from these tables; in studies checked, under half for an unresolved V gene and the rest for unknown reasons. The V and J calls and clone size were taken over from that table, and D and trimming were inferred from the DNA. The sample yields more than 250,000 clones; roughly 20% were counted once. The ten most abundant clones make up 0.028% of the sample.

A remark on this clone: What this receptor recognizes is not known. Base qualities are missing; no much larger clone stands one base away.

The specimen was naive CD4+ T cells from blood. The sample's cell subset or site label, decoded: true naive CD4+ T cells. The chain is encoded by TRBV30 joined to TRBJ2-2; the D gene is unclear. The clonotype originates from a woman in her forties with type 1 diabetes. For the CDR3, the sequence is CAWGTSNTGELFF. The DNA reads TGTGCCTGGGGCACCTCGAACACCGGGGAGCTGTTTTTT.